Detailed here is one TCR beta chain. One end of the junction does not line up with germline, which may come from a read error. The sample is drawn from a study of shared clonotypes between healthy human individuals. The CDR3 contains 15 residues. Germline lookup yields CDR1 SGHNT and CDR2 YYREEE (reference sequence). Generated by immunoSEQ multiplex PCR, the TCRdb table keeps only in-frame clones and is missing some. Seen here are about 470,000 clones, about four fifths observed once, and the top ten hold roughly 13%. V usage is TRBV5-4 and J usage is TRBJ1-1; 8 bases agree with TRBD1. The sample taken for sequencing was PBMCs. This sequence originates from a woman between 40 and 50 years old in good health. Some clones in this sample may be carry-over from other donors' samples. CDR3 in amino acids: CASSKRQGLRTEAFF. For the CDR3, the DNA is TGCGCCAGCAGCAAACGACAGGGGTTGAGGACTGAAGCTTTCTTT.